This T cell receptor (beta chain) was observed in a study of blood T cells in healthy people across ages (dated by TCRdb to about 2015). Regarding the study in general: In model experiments, roughly one uniquely barcoded TCR beta cDNA molecule per two T cells was captured by template switching. The donors were split into four age groups: young (average about 16 years), middle-aged (about 40), aged (more than 55) and long-lived (more than 80). To avoid experimental bias, donors of different ages were randomly spread across the sequencing lanes. Two additional independent replicas of 1 million unique cDNA reads from the same blood draw were analyzed for two donors (one aged 18 to 30 and one aged 80 or older). To track age-related changes in TCR beta repertoire diversity, the study relied on deep sequencing normalized with unique cDNA molecular identifiers.

Library preparation employed 5' RACE. Sequencing took place on an Illumina HiSeq 2500. A second PCR of about 6 to 11 cycles was performed with a sample-barcoded 5' primer and a J-beta primer mix. A template-switch 5' adaptor carrying 12 random nucleotides introduced a unique molecular identifier onto each TCR beta cDNA molecule. Each sample yielded at least 2.5 million CDR3-containing paired-end reads. First-strand cDNA synthesis was performed from all RNA using the Mint cDNA synthesis kit, with priming by a TRBC-specific oligonucleotide. Following uracil-DNA glycosylase treatment, a first 18-cycle PCR with universal primers M1SS and BC2_uni_R was performed on all cDNA. From the authors' description of their analysis: For normalization, 1 million high-quality reads, each with a distinct molecular identifier, were randomly selected from each sample. Instead of being binned into consensus sequences, reads with shared molecular identifiers were discarded. MiTCR, run with a Q25 quality threshold and the strictest error-elimination algorithm, handled CDR3 identification, clonotype clustering and error correction. A nonparametric unseen species model using Euler transformation provided a lower-bound estimate of total TCR beta diversity. In-frame beta chains were kept once TCRdb had trimmed the public reads at Q25 with fastp and called clones with MiXCR. Duplicate CDR3 protein sequences are folded into a single record with the most common DNA and genes. The V and J calls were not made by the authors but by TCRdb's processing. Counted in this sample were roughly 930,000 distinct CDR3 sequences; roughly 52% of them appeared once. Roughly 13% of the sample is taken by the ten largest.

Including the terminal cysteine and phenylalanine, the CDR3 comprises 14 residues. Solely the CDR3 DNA is kept, with 42 bases framed from the first base. Relative to germline, V is 5 bases shorter and J is 2 bases shorter, with 13 bases between their ends. This clonotype was observed a handful of times. Its antigen is currently not known. Per-nucleotide qualities are absent, and no much larger clonotype sits a single base away. What the study reported, not specific to this receptor: Estimates of total diversity based on one million sequenced T cells were considered lower bounds and underestimates. The long-lived group showed more naive CD4+ T cells, fewer expanded clones and increased TCR diversity than the aged group, suggesting age selection. Donor CMV infection status was unknown, potentially confounding age-related changes in expanded clonotypes. As age increased, observed TCR beta diversity per million T cells dropped in a roughly linear way, and a significant reduction was already evident by age about 40. There was a strong correlation between observed TCR beta diversity and the percentage of naive T cells measured by flow cytometry. Conclusive comparison of naive and antigen-experienced compartments was prevented by the profiling of bulk unsorted PBMCs.

Donors were 35 to 40 systemically healthy Caucasian individuals from Russia aged 6 to 90 years. Each donor gave 8 to 10 milliliters of peripheral blood, drawn into EDTA-treated Vacutainer tubes. Ficoll-Paque density-gradient centrifugation was used to isolate PBMCs, with at least 6.5 million per sample. Total RNA, at least 6 micrograms per sample, was extracted from PBMCs with Trizol reagent. For every donor, an aliquot of PBMCs went through flow cytometry to measure the percentages of naive CD45RAhigh/CD27high T cells. Sequenced input: blood. The receptor comes from a man aged 25-45 years in good health. The chain employs TRBV12-3 or TRBV12-4 and TRBJ2-7; the D region possibly corresponds to TRBD1 (5 bases align). The CDR3 region has the sequence CASSTDSVAYEQYF. The bases read TGTGCCAGCAGTACCGACAGTGTCGCCTACGAGCAGTACTTC.